This T cell receptor (beta chain) is drawn from a study of blood T cell repertoires in COVID-19. Some clones are missing from TCRdb's copy, which holds only in-frame ones; the method was immunoSEQ multiplex PCR. The sample lists about 440,000 clones, about 91% seen once, with 10% to 15% in the top ten. This CDR3 spans 12 amino acids. Per germline, CDR1 SEHNR and CDR2 FQNEAQ (reference sequence). Trimming pared 5 bases from V and 10 bases from J, leaving 12 bases between. Sequenced input: peripheral blood. The TCR comes from a woman between 50 and 59 years old with COVID-19, enrolled during active disease. The chain employs TRBV7-9 and TRBJ2-1; TRBD2 is a possible D gene (5 bases). CDR3 nucleotide sequence: TGTGCCAGCAGCCCGGGATCGGGGGAGCAGTTCTTC. Translating it yields CASSPGSGEQFF.